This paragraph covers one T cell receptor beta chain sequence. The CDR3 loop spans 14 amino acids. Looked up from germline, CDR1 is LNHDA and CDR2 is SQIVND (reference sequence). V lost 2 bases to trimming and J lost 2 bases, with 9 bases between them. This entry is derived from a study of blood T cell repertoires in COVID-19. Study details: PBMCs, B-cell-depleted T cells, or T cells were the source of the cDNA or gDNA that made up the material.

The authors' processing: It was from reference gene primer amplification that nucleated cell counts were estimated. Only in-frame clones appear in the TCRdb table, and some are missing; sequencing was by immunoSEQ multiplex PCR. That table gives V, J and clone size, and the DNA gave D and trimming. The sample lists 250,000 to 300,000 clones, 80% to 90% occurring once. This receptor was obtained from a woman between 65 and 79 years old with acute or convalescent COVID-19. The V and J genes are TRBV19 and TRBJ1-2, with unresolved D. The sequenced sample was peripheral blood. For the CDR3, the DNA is TGTGCCAGTAGTATAAAGAGGCAGAACTATGGCTACACCTTC. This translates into CASSIKRQNYGYTF.